These T cell receptor beta chains were read from a single sample in a study of blood T cell repertoires in COVID-19. The method was immunoSEQ multiplex PCR; TCRdb's version includes in-frame clones alone and lacks a portion of them. Of about 250,000 clones listed, 88% are singletons. Sequencing was performed on peripheral blood. All receptors come from a woman in her 30s with COVID-19, enrolled during active disease. Each CDR3 is given with its conserved first and last residue.

V gene: TRBV9
CDR3 protein: CASSVGTGRNTEAFF

V gene: TRBV6-5
CDR3 protein: CASSLDRDTEAFF

V gene: TRBV3-1/TRBV3-2
CDR3 protein: CASSLRRSWGEYF

V gene: TRBV4-1
CDR3 protein: CASSQANMGFHEKLFF

V gene: TRBV28
CDR3 protein: CASSLRRDRGVNQPQHF

V gene: TRBV4-1
CDR3 protein: CASSQDQDSFRGWFTEAFF

V gene: TRBV5-1
CDR3 protein: CATSPGTGSHPIYNEQFF

V gene: TRBV3-1/TRBV3-2
CDR3 protein: CASSQGSGVTGNEQFF

V gene: TRBV28
CDR3 protein: CASSLSGGGYNEQFF

V gene: TRBV13
CDR3 protein: CASSFVAGTGNTIYF

V gene: TRBV12-3/TRBV12-4
CDR3 protein: CASSPSDTEAFF

V gene: TRBV5-6
CDR3 protein: CASSAGGGMRAEQFF

V gene: TRBV6-9
CDR3 protein: CASSSAGTSGGEADTQYF

V gene: TRBV3-1/TRBV3-2
CDR3 protein: CASSQGERGASYNEQFF

V gene: TRBV5-4
CDR3 protein: CASSLQGQGGTGYTF

V gene: TRBV9
CDR3 protein: CASSRGTGGIRTEAFF

V gene: TRBV6-5
CDR3 protein: CASKAARTDTQYF

V gene: TRBV14
CDR3 protein: CASSQQGLAKNIQYF

V gene: TRBV11-3
CDR3 protein: CASSPTAASNTGELFF

V gene: TRBV24-1
CDR3 protein: CATSQASGTQETQYF

V gene: TRBV30
CDR3 protein: CAWSLTGNTEAFF

V gene: TRBV6-2/TRBV6-3
CDR3 protein: CASSQQGYEQYF

V gene: TRBV5-1
CDR3 protein: CASSFQGRGDYGYTF

V gene: TRBV6-6
CDR3 protein: CASSHTGTSSQETQYF

V gene: TRBV15
CDR3 protein: CATSRDKFDPGLDTEAFF

V gene: TRBV29-1
CDR3 protein: CSAHRTGRAMNTEAFF

V gene: TRBV7-2
CDR3 protein: CASSYRQVMNTEAFF

V gene: TRBV6-2/TRBV6-3
CDR3 protein: CASSYIAVSTDTQYF

V gene: TRBV4-1
CDR3 protein: CASSQRGLAGGRYF

V gene: TRBV28
CDR3 protein: CASSLQLAGRINEQFF